The clone carrying this T cell receptor beta chain was seen only once. The data originate from a study of control samples from healthy donors and cancer patients. Germline values: CDR1 PRHDT, CDR2 FYEKMQ (reference sequence). The CDR3 spans 16 residues. Unmatched junction bases numbered 4, after V lost 3 bases and J lost 2 bases. The table came from immunoSEQ multiplex PCR; TCRdb's copy has only in-frame clones and leaves some out. The sample contains some 71,000 clones, over 75% of which appear only once. The clonotype was recovered from a woman in her 50s with colorectal cancer. The material sequenced was PBMCs. The V call is TRBV13, the J call TRBJ2-3, with TRBD2 matching 11 bases. DNA of the CDR3: TGTGCCAGCAGCTTTAGCGGGGGGGCACTCACAGATACGCAGTATTTT. Translating it yields CASSFSGGALTDTQYF.